The sequence of this T cell receptor beta chain was determined in a study of immune evolution from preneoplasia to lung adenocarcinoma. On the study more broadly: HLA loss of heterozygosity: about 7% AIS, over 12% MIA, about 35% ADC, none AAH.

Between about 2014 and 2018, patients underwent resection in Japan or China. Sequenced by immunoSEQ multiplex PCR; TCRdb stores in-frame clones only, minus some. The data show about 1,800 clones, with 78% seen just once and about 16% held by the top ten. General study findings and limits: Later-stage lesions seemingly showed higher T cell density and diversity than normal lung. Top clone frequencies peaked in normal lung, apparently declining through invasive adenocarcinoma.

With respect to this clone: What it recognizes is unknown.

CDR3 length: 13 amino acids. Trimming took off 2 bases at V and 2 bases at J, with 6 bases between the two ends. The germline V gene encodes CDR1 SEHNR and CDR2 FQNEAQ (reference sequence). The source is a person aged 65 to 85 with lung adenocarcinoma. Material for sequencing was FFPE atypical adenomatous hyperplasia tissue from the lung. The sample's subset: atypical adenomatous hyperplasia (AAH), lung preneoplasia. The J gene is TRBJ1-2, the V gene TRBV7-9; possibly TRBD1 for D (6 bases). The CDR3, as DNA: TGTGCCAGCAGCTTACAGGGGAACTATGGCTACACCTTC. Residues: CASSLQGNYGYTF.